Each of the 25 T cell receptor beta chains below was sequenced from the same sample in a study of T cell responses to AZD1222 COVID-19 vaccine. The method was immunoSEQ multiplex PCR; TCRdb's version includes in-frame clones alone and lacks a portion of them. The sample consists of 72,000 or so clones, roughly 87% of them appearing once. Material: peripheral blood, obtained 28 days after the second AZD1222 dose. The receptor set was obtained from an adult who received the AZD1222 COVID-19 vaccine.

In nucleotides, the CDR3 is TGTGCCAGCAGTGACAAAGGACAGGGGGCGCCCGATGAGCAGTTCTTC. Translated: CASSDKGQGAPDEQFF. J is TRBJ2-1 and V is TRBV2; 11 nucleotides match TRBD1. The CDR3 has 16 amino acids. V was pared by 3 bases and J by 8 bases, with 9 bases of the junction left unmatched. CDR1 and CDR2 (germline): SNHLY, FYNNEI.

V is TRBV9 and J is TRBJ1-1; D is undetermined. The CDR3 loop spans 15 amino acids. Germline CDR1 SGDLS, CDR2 YYNGEE. V lost 0 bases and J lost 0, with 9 bases in between. The CDR3, as DNA: TGTGCCAGCAGCGTAGACACAGAACTGAACACTGAAGCTTTCTTT. It specifies CASSVDTELNTEAFF.

The CDR3 region is CASTQTPANYGYTF. The CDR3 DNA is TGTGCCAGTACCCAGACGCCGGCTAACTATGGCTACACCTTC. The genes are TRBV19 and TRBJ1-2, with D unresolved. Germline values: CDR1 LNHDA, CDR2 SQIVND (reference sequence). Deletions cut 7 bases from V and 0 bases from J, with 12 bases between. The length of the CDR3 is 14 residues.

The chain couples TRBV28 to TRBJ2-2; TRBD1 matches 8 bases. This CDR3 has 15 amino acids. Trimming took 7 bases from V and 4 from J; bases not matched to a gene: 8. The germline CDR1 and CDR2 sequences are MDHEN and SYDVKM. For the CDR3, the DNA is TGTGCCAGCACCACGGAACAGGGGGTCACCGGGGAGCTGTTTTTT. Protein: CASTTEQGVTGELFF. The full variable domain, in which reference TRBV28 and TRBJ2-2 provide the parts outside the CDR3, is DVKVTQSSRYLVKRTGEKVFLECVQDMDHENMFWYRQDPGLGLRLIYFSYDVKMKEKGDIPEGYSVSREKKERFSLILESASTNQTSMYLCASTTEQGVTGELFFGEGSRLTVL.

The chain recombines TRBV7-3 with TRBJ2-5; D is perhaps TRBD1 or TRBD2 (5 bases each). The CDR3 runs to 16 residues. With 4 bases removed from V and 10 bases from J, the gap between germline ends came to 25 bases. Germline V lookup: CDR1 SGHTA, CDR2 FQGTGA. The CDR3 DNA follows: TGTGCCAGCAGCTCGGCCCCGGGACCAGTAAGAGGGGACCAGTACTTC. Translated: CASSSAPGPVRGDQYF.

This clone has just one count. The gene calls are TRBV4-1 and TRBJ1-2; no definite D call. Deletions cut 4 bases from V and 5 bases from J, with 23 bases between. This CDR3 is 17 amino acids long. Germline V gene sequence: CDR1 MGHRA, CDR2 YSYEKL. CDR3 loop: CASSLRFSGGEAYGYTF. CDR3 DNA sequence: TGCGCCAGCAGCCTCAGATTTTCAGGAGGAGAAGCTTATGGCTACACCTTC.

The chain recombines TRBV7-3 with TRBJ2-6; 10 bases map to TRBD1. J gave up 2 bases and V 5 bases, and 9 bases lay outside the gene matches. CDR3 size: 18 residues. CDR1 is SGHTA and CDR2 is FQGTGA in the germline V gene. CDR3 amino acids: CASSTEGTGAAGANVLTF. In DNA form, the CDR3 reads TGTGCCAGCAGCACCGAAGGGACAGGGGCCGCTGGGGCCAACGTCCTGACTTTC.

V is TRBV12-3 or TRBV12-4 and J is TRBJ2-1; 8 positions agree with TRBD2. Trimming cost V 3 bases and J 6 bases; bases outside gene matches: 1. CDR3 size: 13 residues. The CDR3 DNA reads as TGTGCCAGCAGTTTCGGGACTAGCAATGAGCAGTTCTTC. Translating gives CASSFGTSNEQFF.

The rearrangement joins TRBV19 to TRBJ2-2; TRBD2 agrees at 8 bases. The CDR3 contains 19 residues. Trimming took 3 bases from V and 0 from J; bases not matched to a gene: 12. CDR1 and CDR2 (germline): LNHDA, SQIVND (reference sequence). CDR3 in DNA: TGTGCCAGTAGTATCCCCCCCTTTGCGGGAGGAGCGAACACCGGGGAGCTGTTTTTT. Encoded protein: CASSIPPFAGGANTGELFF.

The gene calls are TRBV3-1 (or the pseudogene TRBV3-2) and TRBJ2-7; 9 nucleotides match TRBD2. With 0 bases clipped from V and 3 bases from J, the junction kept 9 bases outside the gene matches. Germline lookup yields CDR1 LGHDT and CDR2 YNNKEL (reference sequence). CDR3 size: 17 residues. For the CDR3, the DNA is TGTGCCAGCAGCCAAGATTTTGGGTCTAGCGGGATCTACGAGCAGTACTTC. The encoded protein is CASSQDFGSSGIYEQYF.

This sequence joins TRBV29-1 and TRBJ2-2, with 8 bases matching TRBD2. With V trimmed by 6 bases and J by 6 bases, 9 bases remained unmatched. The CDR3 length is 14 residues. CDR1 SQVTM and CDR2 ANQGSEA come from the germline V gene. CDR3 coding DNA: TGCAGCGTGAGGGGGACTAGTGTTTCCGGGGAGCTGTTTTTT. Translated: CSVRGTSVSGELFF.

The chain recombines TRBV27 with TRBJ1-5; possible D gene TRBD1, 6 bases. CDR3 length: 14 residues. V lost 6 bases and J 6 bases, leaving 15 bases between the germline ends. Germline CDR1 and CDR2: MNHEY and SMNVEV (reference sequence). CDR3: CASRRQEEGQPQHF. The CDR3, as DNA: TGTGCCAGCAGAAGACAGGAGGAAGGTCAGCCCCAGCATTTT.

The gene calls are TRBV7-2 and TRBJ1-2; no clear D gene. Trimming shortened V by 2 bases and J by 8 bases, and 24 bases separated the two germline ends. Germline CDR1 SGHTA, CDR2 FQGNSA. The CDR3 extends over 17 amino acids. This CDR3 is CASSLMDQLLVVGGYTF. CDR3 in DNA: TGTGCCAGCAGCTTAATGGACCAACTACTAGTGGTGGGGGGCTACACCTTC.

This chain connects TRBV6-6 to TRBJ1-5; D not certain. The V end was cut by 6 bases, the J end by 3 bases, with 6 bases between. The germline gives CDR1 MNHNY, CDR2 SVGAGI (reference sequence). CDR3 size: 12 residues. The CDR3 spells CASSIDNQPQHF. The CDR3 region has the DNA TGTGCCAGCAGCATCGACAATCAGCCCCAGCATTTT.

CDR3 DNA sequence: TGTGCCAGCACAGGGGACAATCCCTACGAGCAGTACTTC. Residues: CASTGDNPYEQYF. This sequence joins TRBV2 and TRBJ2-7; weak D call: TRBD1 (6 bases). Trimming stripped 7 bases from V and 2 bases from J, with 12 bases between. CDR3 length: 13 residues. The germline gives CDR1 SNHLY, CDR2 FYNNEI.

The chain links TRBV7-3 to TRBJ2-3; no reliable D call. Per the germline V gene, CDR1 is SGHTA and CDR2 is FQGTGA. The V gene lost 3 bases and the J gene lost 0 bases, with 7 bases spanning the gap. The CDR3 sequence is 14 residues long. This CDR3 is CASSLGLSTDTQYF. For the CDR3, the DNA is TGTGCCAGCAGCTTGGGCCTAAGCACAGATACGCAGTATTTT.

The chain uses TRBV7-9 and TRBJ2-3; a possible D gene is TRBD2 (6 bases). The germline V gene has CDR1 SEHNR and CDR2 FQNEAQ (reference sequence). The CDR3 consists of 13 residues. V lost 3 bases, J lost 6 bases, and 10 bases lay in between. CDR3 in DNA: TGTGCCAGCAGCTTCGGTGGGGGGGATACGCAGTATTTT. Residues: CASSFGGGDTQYF.

In this sample, this clone turned up a few times. CDR3 amino acids: CAWGPWLAGYEQYF. CDR3 in DNA: TGTGCCTGGGGGCCTTGGCTAGCGGGCTACGAGCAGTACTTC. The chain joins TRBV30 to TRBJ2-7; 8 nucleotides agree with TRBD2. Trimming removed 5 bases from V and 3 bases from J; junction bases left unmatched: 9. CDR3 length equals 14 residues. Germline-derived CDR1 and CDR2 are GTSNPN and SVGIG (reference sequence). The complete variable domain, with remaining parts taken from reference TRBV30 and TRBJ2-7, reads SQTIHQWPATLVQPVGSPLSLECTVEGTSNPNLYWYRQAAGRGLQLLFYSVGIGQISSEVPQNLSASRPQDRQFILSSKKLLLSDSGFYLCAWGPWLAGYEQYFGPGTRLTVT.

The chain employs TRBV3-1 (or the pseudogene TRBV3-2) and TRBJ2-7, with 9 bases lining up with TRBD2. This CDR3 comprises 16 residues. CDR1 and CDR2 from the germline V gene are LGHDT and YNNKEL (reference sequence). The junction had 10 bases not matched to a gene; V was cut back by 5 bases and J by 2 bases. CDR3 sequence reads: CASSEAWGLATYEQYF. The CDR3 coding sequence is TGTGCCAGCAGCGAAGCCTGGGGACTAGCCACCTACGAGCAGTACTTC.

V is TRBV6-5 and J is TRBJ1-2; maybe TRBD1 (5 bases). Germline-derived CDR1 and CDR2 are MNHEY and SVGAGI. V was shortened by 2 bases and J by 3 bases, with 10 bases between the two germline ends. The CDR3 is made up of 14 amino acids. Here the CDR3 reads CASSYRDPDYGYTF. The CDR3 DNA is TGTGCCAGCAGTTACAGGGACCCGGACTATGGCTACACCTTC.

The chain recombines TRBV4-1 with TRBJ2-5; a weak D match, TRBD1 (5 bases). Germline V gives CDR1 MGHRA, CDR2 YSYEKL. Trimming took off 0 bases at V and 7 bases at J, with 15 bases between the two ends. The CDR3 totals 15 residues. In nucleotides, the CDR3 is TGCGCCAGCAGCCAAGATCTAAGGCAGGGTGGGACCCAGTACTTC. Its protein product is CASSQDLRQGGTQYF.

V and J are TRBV4-2 and TRBJ2-3; 9 nucleotides match TRBD2. V lost 1 base, J lost 2 bases, and 4 bases stayed unmatched. The CDR3 consists of 16 residues. Germline values: CDR1 LGHNA, CDR2 YNFKEQ. The CDR3 DNA follows: TGTGCCAGCAGCCAAGCCTTAGCGGGGGACACAGATACGCAGTATTTT. It translates to CASSQALAGDTDTQYF.

The rearrangement links TRBV6-5 to TRBJ2-1, with D perhaps TRBD1 or TRBD2 (5 bases each). Germline values: CDR1 MNHEY, CDR2 SVGAGI. The germline V and J ends were trimmed by 2 bases and 7 bases, with 12 bases remaining between them. CDR3 length: 14 amino acids. The CDR3 loop is CASSYKGPGNEQFF. CDR3 coding DNA: TGTGCCAGCAGTTACAAGGGGCCGGGGAATGAGCAGTTCTTC.

V usage is TRBV5-4 and J usage is TRBJ1-1; possible D gene TRBD1, 6 bases. Germline CDR1 SGHNT, CDR2 YYREEE (reference sequence). The CDR3 spans 15 residues. V was clipped by 4 bases and J by 2 bases, with 15 bases between them. The DNA of the CDR3 is TGTGCCAGCAGCCCGGGAGACAGGAGCAACACTGAAGCTTTCTTT. Translating it yields CASSPGDRSNTEAFF.

The chain uses TRBV19 and TRBJ2-1; D may be TRBD2 (6 bases). Germline CDR1 reads LNHDA; CDR2 reads SQIVND (reference sequence). The CDR3 extends over 18 amino acids. V dropped 0 bases and J dropped 5 bases, with 20 bases sitting between them. In nucleotides, the CDR3 is TGTGCCAGTAGTATAGATCTAAGGCGGCTAGCGAAAGACAATGAGCAGTTCTTC. Amino acids: CASSIDLRRLAKDNEQFF. Supplemented by reference TRBV19 and TRBJ2-1, the full variable domain reads DGGITQSPKYLFRKEGQNVTLSCEQNLNHDAMYWYRQDPGQGLRLIYYSQIVNDFQKGDIAEGYSVSREKKESFPLTVTSAQKNPTAFYLCASSIDLRRLAKDNEQFFGPGTRLTVL.